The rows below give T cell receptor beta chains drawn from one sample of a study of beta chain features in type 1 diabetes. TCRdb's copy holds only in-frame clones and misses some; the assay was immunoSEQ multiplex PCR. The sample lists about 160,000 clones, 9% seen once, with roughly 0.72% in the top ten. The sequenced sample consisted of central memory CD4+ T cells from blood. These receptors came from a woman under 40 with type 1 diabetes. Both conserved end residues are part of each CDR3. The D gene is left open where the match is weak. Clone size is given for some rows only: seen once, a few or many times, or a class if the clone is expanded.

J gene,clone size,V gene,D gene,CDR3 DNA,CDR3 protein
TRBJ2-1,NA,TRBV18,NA,TGTGCCAGCTCACCTGTCGGGGTCAATGAGCAGTTCTTC,CASSPVGVNEQFF
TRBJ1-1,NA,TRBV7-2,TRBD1,TGTGCCAGCAGCTCGGGACAGAACTTTAACACTGAAGCTTTCTTT,CASSSGQNFNTEAFF
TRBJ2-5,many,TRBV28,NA,TGTGCCAGCACCACCCGTACTCCCCCAGAGACCCAGTACTTC,CASTTRTPPETQYF
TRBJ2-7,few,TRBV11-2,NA,TGTGCCAGCAGCTTAGATCACTGGACACCATCGTGGCGTGGTTCCTACGAGCAGTACTTC,CASSLDHWTPSWRGSYEQYF
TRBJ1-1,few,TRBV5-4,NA,TGTGCCAGCAGCTTGGGTTTAGAGGAAGCTTTCTTT,CASSLGLEEAFF
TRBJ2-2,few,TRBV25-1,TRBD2,TGTGCCAGCAGTGATGTGTCGCGGGAGGAAGTTGGCGGGGAGCTGTTTTTT,CASSDVSREEVGGELFF
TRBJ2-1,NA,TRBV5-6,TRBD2,TGTGCCAGCAGCTTCCGACTAGCGGGATACAATGAGCAGTTCTTC,CASSFRLAGYNEQFF
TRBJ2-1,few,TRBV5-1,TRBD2,TGCGCCAGCAGCAACGGACTAGCGGGACACAATGAGCAGTTCTTC,CASSNGLAGHNEQFF
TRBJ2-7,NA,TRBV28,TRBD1,TGTGCCAGCAGTTTGACTTGGACAGGGGGCTACGAGCAGTACTTC,CASSLTWTGGYEQYF
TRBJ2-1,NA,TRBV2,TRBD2,TGTGCCAGCAGTGAGGGGACTAGCGGGACCAATGAGCAGTTCTTC,CASSEGTSGTNEQFF
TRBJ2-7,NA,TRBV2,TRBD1,TGTGCCACCCAGCAAGGGACAGGGAGTTACGAGCAGTACTTC,CATQQGTGSYEQYF
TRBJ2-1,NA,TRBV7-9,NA,TGTGCCAGCAGCTTAGTTGGGGGGACCTACAATGAGCAGTTCTTC,CASSLVGGTYNEQFF
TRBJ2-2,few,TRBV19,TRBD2,TGTGCCAGTAGTCAAGGCGGGAGAGGTACCGGGGAGCTGTTTTTT,CASSQGGRGTGELFF
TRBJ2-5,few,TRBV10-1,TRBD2,TGCGCCAGCAGGGGAGGGAGCGAGACCCAGTACTTC,CASRGGSETQYF
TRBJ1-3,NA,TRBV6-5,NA,TGTGCCAGCAGTGAACAGCCCTCTGGAAACACCATATATTTT,CASSEQPSGNTIYF
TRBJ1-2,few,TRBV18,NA,TGTGCCAGCTCACCACCGCGCCAGGGGCCTGACTACACCTTC,CASSPPRQGPDYTF
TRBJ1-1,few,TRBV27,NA,TGTGCCAGCAGTTCCGACAGGAGGAACACTGAAGCTTTCTTT,CASSSDRRNTEAFF
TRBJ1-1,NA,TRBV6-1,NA,TGTGCCAGCAGACCGGACAGAGACACTGAAGCTTTCTTT,CASRPDRDTEAFF
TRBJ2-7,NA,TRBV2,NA,TGTGCCAGCCTTGATGGTAGGACTGGAACCTACGAGCAGTACTTC,CASLDGRTGTYEQYF
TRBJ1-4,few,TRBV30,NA,TGTGCCTGGAGTGTACGGACAGCCTCGAATGAAAAACTGTTTTTT,CAWSVRTASNEKLFF
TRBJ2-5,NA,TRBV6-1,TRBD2,TGTGCCAGCTCGTGGGGGAGGGAAGAGACCCAGTACTTC,CASSWGREETQYF
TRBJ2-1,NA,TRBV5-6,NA,TGTGCCAGCAGCTTGCTACTCTACTTATACAATGAGCAGTTCTTC,CASSLLLYLYNEQFF
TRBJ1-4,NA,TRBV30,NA,TGTGCCTGGTCTAGGGCAGGGACTAATGAAAAACTGTTTTTT,CAWSRAGTNEKLFF
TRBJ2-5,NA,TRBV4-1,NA,TGTGCCAGCAGCCAAGGGGGGACAGAAGAGACCCAGTACTTC,CASSQGGTEETQYF
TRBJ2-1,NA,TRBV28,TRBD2,TGTGCCAGCAGTGATCCGGGACTACTATCCTACAATGAGCAGTTCTTC,CASSDPGLLSYNEQFF
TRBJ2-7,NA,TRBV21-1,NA,TGTGCCAGCAGCGATGAACAGGGTACCTACTACGAGCAGTACTTC,CASSDEQGTYYEQYF
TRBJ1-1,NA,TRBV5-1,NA,TGCGCCAGCAGCTTGCGGAGCACTACGAACACTGAAGCTTTCTTT,CASSLRSTTNTEAFF
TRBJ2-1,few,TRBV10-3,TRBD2,TGTGCCGTGGGACTAGCGGGAGGGGGAAATGAGCAGTTCTTC,CAVGLAGGGNEQFF
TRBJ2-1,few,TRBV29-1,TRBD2,TGCAGCGCCGCTAGCGGGAGCTCCTACAATGAGCAGTTCTTC,CSAASGSSYNEQFF
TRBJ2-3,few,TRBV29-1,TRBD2,TGCAGCGTTGAGAAGATGCTAGCGGGATTTGCCACAGATACGCAGTATTTT,CSVEKMLAGFATDTQYF
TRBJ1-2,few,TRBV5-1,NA,TGCGCCAGCAGCTCGTCGGGGGTGGCTAACTATGGCTACACCTTC,CASSSSGVANYGYTF
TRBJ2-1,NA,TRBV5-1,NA,TGCGCCAGCACTCTAGGGGGGGTCTACAATGAGCAGTTCTTC,CASTLGGVYNEQFF
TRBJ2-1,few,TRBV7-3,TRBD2,TGTGCCAGCAGCCCGGCTCTAGCGGGAGTAAATGAGCAGTTCTTC,CASSPALAGVNEQFF
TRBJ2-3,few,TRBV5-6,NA,TGTGCCAGCAGCTCGGGTTCTGCGCAGTATTTT,CASSSGSAQYF
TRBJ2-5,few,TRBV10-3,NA,TGTGCCACCCAAGAGGACCAAGAGACCCAGTACTTC,CATQEDQETQYF
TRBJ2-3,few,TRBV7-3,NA,TGTGCCAGCAGCTTTAACTCAGATACGCAGTATTTT,CASSFNSDTQYF
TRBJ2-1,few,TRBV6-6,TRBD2,TGTGCCAGCAGGAGCGGGAGGTACAATGAGCAGTTCTTC,CASRSGRYNEQFF
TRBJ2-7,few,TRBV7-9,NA,TGTGCCAGCAGCGAAGGGGGTAACGAGCAGTACTTC,CASSEGGNEQYF
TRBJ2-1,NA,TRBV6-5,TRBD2,TGTGCCAGCAAGGCTAGCGGGATCTCCTACAATGAGCAGTTCTTC,CASKASGISYNEQFF
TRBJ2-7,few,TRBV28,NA,TGTGCCAGCAGTTTATTAGACTACCGGCAGTACTTC,CASSLLDYRQYF
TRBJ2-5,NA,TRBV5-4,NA,TGTGCCAGCAGCTTGTTGGGGGAGGCCGCGACCCAGTACTTC,CASSLLGEAATQYF
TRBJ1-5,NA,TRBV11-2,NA,TGTGCCAGCAGCTCCATGGACAGTCCCCAGCCCCAGCATTTT,CASSSMDSPQPQHF
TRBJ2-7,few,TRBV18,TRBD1,TGTGCCAGCTCACCTGGACAGGGGGACGAGCAGTACTTC,CASSPGQGDEQYF
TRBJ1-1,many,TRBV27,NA,TGTGCCAGCTCGTTCTCGGGGGGCACTGAAGCTTTCTTT,CASSFSGGTEAFF